The 15 T cell receptor beta chains below were found in one sample sequenced in a study of PD-L1 blockade in urothelial cancer. Method: immunoSEQ multiplex PCR; TCRdb's copy keeps in-frame clones and lacks some. The table records roughly 50,000 clones, nearly 90% of them present only once. The input for sequencing was PBMCs, taken around atezolizumab (anti-PD-L1) treatment. The receptors originated from a man in his 60s with urothelial cancer.

The genes are TRBV2 and TRBJ1-6, with a tentative D call TRBD1 (6 bases). Trimming removed 8 bases at V and 0 bases at J, with 11 bases between. Germline V gene sequence: CDR1 SNHLY, CDR2 FYNNEI. The CDR3 is made up of 15 amino acids. The chain's CDR3 is CASRTESSYNSPLHF. As DNA, the CDR3 is TGTGCCAGCCGGACAGAGAGCTCCTATAATTCACCCCTCCACTTT.

The rearrangement joins TRBV28 to TRBJ1-5; tentatively, D is TRBD1 (6 bases). CDR3 size: 15 residues. The V gene lost 4 bases and the J gene lost 1 base, with 11 bases spanning the gap. The germline gives CDR1 MDHEN, CDR2 SYDVKM. For the CDR3, the DNA is TGTGCCAGCAGTTACCTCAGGGGAAGCAATCAGCCCCAGCATTTT. Translating it yields CASSYLRGSNQPQHF.

The chain couples TRBV14 to TRBJ2-3; the match to TRBD2 covers 9 bases. V lost 5 bases and J lost 0; bases outside the gene matches: 6. CDR3 length: 16 residues. The germline CDR1 and CDR2 sequences are SGHDN and FVKESK. Here the CDR3 reads CASSEGTSRSTDTQYF. CDR3 sequence (DNA): TGTGCCAGCAGCGAAGGGACTAGCAGAAGCACAGATACGCAGTATTTT. Based on the CDR3 plus reference TRBV14 and TRBJ2-3, the full variable domain is EAGVTQFPSHSVIEKGQTVTLRCDPISGHDNLYWYRRVMGKEIKFLLHFVKESKQDESGMPNNRFLAERTGGTYSTLKVQPAELEDSGVYFCASSEGTSRSTDTQYFGPGTRLTVL.

CDR3 amino acids: CASSRGTAGNTIYF. The CDR3 DNA reads TGTGCCAGCAGCCGCGGGACAGCTGGAAACACCATATATTTT. The rearrangement uses TRBV11-3 and TRBJ1-3; 7 nucleotides align to TRBD1. The CDR3 loop spans 14 amino acids. From germline, CDR1 is SGHNT and CDR2 YENEEA. The V segment lost 5 bases and the J segment 2 bases; nucleotides outside the gene matches: 3.

The V and J genes are TRBV5-6 and TRBJ1-2, with 7 bases identical to TRBD1. This CDR3 is built from 17 residues. CDR1 is SGHDT, CDR2 YYEEEE, per germline. V lost 0 bases to trimming and J lost 0 bases; unmatched junction nucleotides: 8. This CDR3 is CASSLEQGLGPNYGYTF. In nucleotides, the CDR3 is TGTGCCAGCAGCTTGGAACAGGGGCTAGGACCTAACTATGGCTACACCTTC.

The J gene is TRBJ2-1, the V gene TRBV19, with a possible D match to TRBD2 (6 bases). The CDR3 loop spans 12 amino acids. Germline values: CDR1 LNHDA, CDR2 SQIVND (reference sequence). V was pared by 10 bases and J by 2 bases, with 9 bases between. Here the CDR3 DNA reads TGTGCCACAGGGAGGACCTACAATGAGCAGTTCTTC. Encoded protein: CATGRTYNEQFF.

The genes are TRBV30 and TRBJ1-1, with a possible D match to TRBD1 (6 bases). Trimming took off 4 bases at V and 0 bases at J, with 9 bases between the two ends. The CDR3 is made up of 13 amino acids. Looked up from germline, CDR1 is GTSNPN and CDR2 is SVGIG (reference sequence). Here the CDR3 reads CAWNGQMNTEAFF. The CDR3 region has the DNA TGTGCCTGGAACGGACAGATGAACACTGAAGCTTTCTTT.

This clone was observed a single time. Other DNA sequences in the sample encode the same CDR3. The chain is built from TRBV5-1 and TRBJ2-1; 10 positions match TRBD2. Germline CDR1 SGHRS, CDR2 YFSETQ. V gave up 0 bases and J gave up 4 bases; unmatched junction bases: 4. There are 16 residues in the CDR3. The CDR3 spells CASSLVSSGGYNEQFF. In nucleotides, the CDR3 is TGCGCCAGCAGCTTGGTCAGTAGCGGGGGGTACAATGAGCAGTTCTTC.

This chain connects TRBV10-3 to TRBJ2-1, with 9 bases matching TRBD1. Germline V CDR1 and CDR2: ENHRY, SYGVKD. The CDR3 is 14 residues long. V lost 5 bases to trimming and J lost 3 bases; unmatched junction nucleotides: 2. The CDR3 DNA reads TGTGCCATCAGTCCGGGACAGGGCTACAATGAGCAGTTCTTC. Protein product: CAISPGQGYNEQFF.

This chain joins TRBV5-1 and TRBJ2-1, with TRBD2 matching 11 bases. CDR1 is SGHRS and CDR2 is YFSETQ in the germline V gene. The CDR3 has 16 residues. With 0 bases clipped from V and 5 bases from J, the junction kept 4 bases outside the gene matches. The CDR3 here is CASSLGLAGSDNEQFF. The CDR3 coding sequence is TGCGCCAGCAGCTTGGGACTAGCGGGGAGCGACAATGAGCAGTTCTTC.

The CDR3: CSARAGGRAGELFF. The CDR3 region has the DNA TGCAGCGCTCGAGCGGGGGGGCGCGCCGGGGAGCTGTTTTTT. The rearrangement links TRBV29-1 to TRBJ2-2; 10 bases map to TRBD2. The CDR3 has 14 amino acids. Looked up from germline, CDR1 is SQVTM and CDR2 is ANQGSEA. V shed 7 bases, J shed 6 bases, and the junction held 8 bases outside the gene matches.

The chain has TRBV19 and TRBJ1-3, with D unresolved. V lost 5 bases to trimming and J lost 0 bases, with 11 bases between them. CDR1 is LNHDA and CDR2 is SQIVND in the germline V gene (reference sequence). This CDR3 has 15 amino acids. For the CDR3, the DNA is TGTGCCAGTAGTGCGAGGGCCGCCTCTGGAAACACCATATATTTT. Protein sequence: CASSARAASGNTIYF.

The V call is TRBV7-9, the J call TRBJ1-5, with 10 bases matching TRBD1. V was pared by 6 bases and J by 7 bases, with 6 bases of the junction left unmatched. Germline loops: CDR1 SEHNR, CDR2 FQNEAQ (reference sequence). The CDR3 is made up of 14 amino acids. The CDR3 nucleotides are TGTGCCAGCAGGTCCGGGACAGGGGAGCAGCCCCAGCATTTT. Translated, it gives CASRSGTGEQPQHF.

This chain connects TRBV27 to TRBJ2-1, with TRBD2 as a possible D gene (5 bases). V was shortened by 5 bases and J by 9 bases, with 11 bases between the two germline ends. The CDR3 totals 12 residues. Germline V CDR1 and CDR2: MNHEY, SMNVEV (reference sequence). The DNA of the CDR3 is TGTGCCAGCAGTAAAAATCGGGGTGAGCAGTTCTTC. Translation gives CASSKNRGEQFF.

The J gene is TRBJ1-2, the V gene TRBV6-5; D is ambiguous. The CDR3 extends over 14 amino acids. Germline loops: CDR1 MNHEY, CDR2 SVGAGI. V was trimmed by 0 bases and J by 6 bases, leaving 11 bases between them. CDR3 in DNA: TGTGCCAGCAGTTACTCACCGGGGTTGGATGGCTACACCTTC. This sequence encodes CASSYSPGLDGYTF.